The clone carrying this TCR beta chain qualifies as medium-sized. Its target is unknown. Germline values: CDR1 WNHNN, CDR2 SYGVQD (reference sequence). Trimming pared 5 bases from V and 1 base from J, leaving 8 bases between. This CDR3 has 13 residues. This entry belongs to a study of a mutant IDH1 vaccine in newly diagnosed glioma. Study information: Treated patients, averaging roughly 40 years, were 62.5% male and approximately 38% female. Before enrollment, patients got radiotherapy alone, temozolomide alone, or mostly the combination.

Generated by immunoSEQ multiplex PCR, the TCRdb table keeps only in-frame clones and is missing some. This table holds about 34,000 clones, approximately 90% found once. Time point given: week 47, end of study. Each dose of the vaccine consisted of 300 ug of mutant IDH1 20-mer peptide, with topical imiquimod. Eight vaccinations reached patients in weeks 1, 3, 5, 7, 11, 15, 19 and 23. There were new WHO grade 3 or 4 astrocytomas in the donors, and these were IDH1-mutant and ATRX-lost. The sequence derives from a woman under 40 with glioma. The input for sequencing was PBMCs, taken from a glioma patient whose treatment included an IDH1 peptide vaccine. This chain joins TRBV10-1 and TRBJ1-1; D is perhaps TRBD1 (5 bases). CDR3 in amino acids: CASSPRGNTEAFF. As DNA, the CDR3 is TGCGCCAGCAGTCCTAGGGGGAACACTGAAGCTTTCTTT.